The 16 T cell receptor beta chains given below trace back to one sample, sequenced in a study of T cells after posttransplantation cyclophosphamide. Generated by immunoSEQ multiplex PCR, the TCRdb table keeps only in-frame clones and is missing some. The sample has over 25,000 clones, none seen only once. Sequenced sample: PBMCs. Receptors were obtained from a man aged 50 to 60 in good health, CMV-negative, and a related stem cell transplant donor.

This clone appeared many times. The CDR3 spells CASSVAGNTGELFF. CDR3 nucleotides: TGTGCCAGCAGTGTGGCAGGGAACACCGGGGAGCTGTTTTTT. The chain carries TRBV2 and TRBJ2-2; D remains unclear. This CDR3 spans 14 amino acids. Germline lookup yields CDR1 SNHLY and CDR2 FYNNEI. Trimming cost V 4 bases and J 1 base, with 7 bases left between them.

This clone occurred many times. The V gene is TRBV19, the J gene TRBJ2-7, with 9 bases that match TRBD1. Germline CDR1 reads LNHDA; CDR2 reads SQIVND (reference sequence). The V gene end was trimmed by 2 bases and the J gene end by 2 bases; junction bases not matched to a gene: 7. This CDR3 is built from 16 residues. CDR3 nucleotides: TGTGCCAGTAGTATAATTTGGGGACAGGGTACCTACGAGCAGTACTTC. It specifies CASSIIWGQGTYEQYF.

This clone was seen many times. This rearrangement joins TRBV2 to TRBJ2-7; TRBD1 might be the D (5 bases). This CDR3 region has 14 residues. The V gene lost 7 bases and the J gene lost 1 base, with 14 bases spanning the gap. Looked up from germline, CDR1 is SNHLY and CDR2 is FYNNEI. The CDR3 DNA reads TGTGCCAGCATGAACAGGTTCCTTTCCTACGAGCAGTACTTC. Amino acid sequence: CASMNRFLSYEQYF.

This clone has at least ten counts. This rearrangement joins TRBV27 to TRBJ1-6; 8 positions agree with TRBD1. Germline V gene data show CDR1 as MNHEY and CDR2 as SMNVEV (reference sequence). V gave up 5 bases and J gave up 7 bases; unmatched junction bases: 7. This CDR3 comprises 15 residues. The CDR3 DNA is TGTGCCAGCAGTAGGACAGGGTCTTGGAATTCACCCCTCCACTTT. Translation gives CASSRTGSWNSPLHF.

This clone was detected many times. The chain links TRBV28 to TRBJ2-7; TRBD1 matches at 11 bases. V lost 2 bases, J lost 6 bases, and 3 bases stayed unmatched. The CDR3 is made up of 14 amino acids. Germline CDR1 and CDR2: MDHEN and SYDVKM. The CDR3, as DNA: TGTGCCAGCAGTTTAGGGACAGGGGGAAGCGAGCAGTACTTC. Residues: CASSLGTGGSEQYF.

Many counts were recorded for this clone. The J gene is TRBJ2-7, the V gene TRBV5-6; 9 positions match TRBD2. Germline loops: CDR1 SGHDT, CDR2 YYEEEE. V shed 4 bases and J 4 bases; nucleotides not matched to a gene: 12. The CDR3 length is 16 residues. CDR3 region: CASSPIGRGGDYEQYF. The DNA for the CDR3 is TGTGCCAGCAGCCCGATTGGGCGGGGGGGCGATTACGAGCAGTACTTC.

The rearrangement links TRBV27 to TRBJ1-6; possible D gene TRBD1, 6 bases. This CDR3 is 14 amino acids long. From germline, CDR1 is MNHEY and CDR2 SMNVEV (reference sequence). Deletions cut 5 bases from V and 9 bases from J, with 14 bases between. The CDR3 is CASSRTASVSPLHF. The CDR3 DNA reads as TGTGCCAGCAGTCGGACAGCTTCAGTTTCACCCCTCCACTTT.

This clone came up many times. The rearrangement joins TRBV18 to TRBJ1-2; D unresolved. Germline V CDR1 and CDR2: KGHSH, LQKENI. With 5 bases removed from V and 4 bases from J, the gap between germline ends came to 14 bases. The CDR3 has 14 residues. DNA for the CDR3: TGTGCCAGCTCAGGCCGCCGGGAGGCCTATGGCTACACCTTC. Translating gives CASSGRREAYGYTF.

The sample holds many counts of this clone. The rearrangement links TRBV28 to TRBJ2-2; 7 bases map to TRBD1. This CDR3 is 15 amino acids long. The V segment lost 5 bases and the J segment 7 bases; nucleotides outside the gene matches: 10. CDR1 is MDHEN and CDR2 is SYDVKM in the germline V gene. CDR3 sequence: CASSVQTGLGGELFF. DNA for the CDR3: TGTGCCAGCAGTGTACAGACAGGGTTAGGCGGGGAGCTGTTTTTT. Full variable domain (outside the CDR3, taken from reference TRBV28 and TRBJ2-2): DVKVTQSSRYLVKRTGEKVFLECVQDMDHENMFWYRQDPGLGLRLIYFSYDVKMKEKGDIPEGYSVSREKKERFSLILESASTNQTSMYLCASSVQTGLGGELFFGEGSRLTVL.

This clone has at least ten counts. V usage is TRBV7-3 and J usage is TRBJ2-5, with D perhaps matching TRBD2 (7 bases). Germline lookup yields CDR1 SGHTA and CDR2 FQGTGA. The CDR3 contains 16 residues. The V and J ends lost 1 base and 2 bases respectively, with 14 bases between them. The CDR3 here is CASSLKGGPGQETQYF. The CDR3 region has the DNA TGTGCCAGCAGCTTAAAGGGGGGGCCTGGGCAAGAGACCCAGTACTTC.

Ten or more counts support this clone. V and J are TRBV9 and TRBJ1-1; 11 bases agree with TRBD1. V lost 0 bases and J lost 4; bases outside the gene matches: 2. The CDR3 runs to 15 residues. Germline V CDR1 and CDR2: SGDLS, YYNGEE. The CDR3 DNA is TGTGCCAGCAGCGTAGCCGGGACAGGGGGCACTGAAGCTTTCTTT. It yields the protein CASSVAGTGGTEAFF.

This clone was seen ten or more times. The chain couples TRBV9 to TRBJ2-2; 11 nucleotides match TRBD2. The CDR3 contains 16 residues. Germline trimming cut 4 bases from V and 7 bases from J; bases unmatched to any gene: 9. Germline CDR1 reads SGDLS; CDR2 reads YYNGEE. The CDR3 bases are TGTGCCAGCAGCATCACTAGCGGGAGTACGGGCGGGGAGCTGTTTTTT. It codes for CASSITSGSTGGELFF.

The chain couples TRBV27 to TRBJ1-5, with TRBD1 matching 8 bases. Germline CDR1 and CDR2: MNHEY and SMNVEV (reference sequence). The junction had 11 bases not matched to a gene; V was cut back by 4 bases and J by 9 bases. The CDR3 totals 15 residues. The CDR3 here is CASSSGTGGTPPQHF. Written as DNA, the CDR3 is TGTGCCAGCAGTTCAGGGACAGGAGGTACTCCGCCCCAGCATTTT.

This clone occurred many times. The CDR3 DNA sequence: TGTGCCAGCAGGCTTTCTAGCGGGTACACAGATACGCAGTATTTT. Translation gives CASRLSSGYTDTQYF. V and J are TRBV2 and TRBJ2-3, with 8 bases lining up with TRBD2. This CDR3 is 15 amino acids long. CDR1 is SNHLY and CDR2 is FYNNEI in the germline V gene. The J segment lost 2 bases and the V segment lost 6 bases, leaving 7 bases of the junction unmatched.

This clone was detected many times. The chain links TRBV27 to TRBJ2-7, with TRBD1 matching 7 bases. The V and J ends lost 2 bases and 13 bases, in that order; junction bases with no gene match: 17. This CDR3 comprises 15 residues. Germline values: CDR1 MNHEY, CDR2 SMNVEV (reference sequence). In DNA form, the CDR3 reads TGTGCCAGCAGTTTAAGACAGGGCCGTGTCACGGGGCGATACTTC. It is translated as CASSLRQGRVTGRYF.

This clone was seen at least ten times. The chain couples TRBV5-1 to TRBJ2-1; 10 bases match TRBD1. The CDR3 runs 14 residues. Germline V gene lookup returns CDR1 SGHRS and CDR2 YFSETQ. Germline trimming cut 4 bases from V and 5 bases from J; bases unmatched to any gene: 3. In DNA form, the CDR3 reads TGCGCCAGCAGCACGGGACAGGGGAACAATGAGCAGTTCTTC. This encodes CASSTGQGNNEQFF.